Listed below are T cell receptor beta chains from one sample, sequenced in a study of T cell changes during pregnancy in multiple sclerosis. Libraries were prepared by immunoSEQ multiplex PCR; TCRdb keeps only in-frame clonotypes and omits some of them. The top ten hold almost 0.3% of the sample, which has about 11,000 clones, about 95% seen once. The source was CD4+ T cells from peripheral blood mononuclear cells, collected before pregnancy. These receptor sequences come from a female donor with multiple sclerosis, enrolled in a pregnancy study. Each CDR3 is given with its conserved first and last residue. The order of the fields is V gene, clone size, J gene, D gene, CDR3 DNA, CDR3 protein. D genes are given only for firm matches. Some rows mark clone size as missing; the rest say once, few, many or name a class of expanded clone.

>TRBV5-1|NA|TRBJ1-4|TRBD1
TGCGCCAGCAGCTTGGAGGGACAGGGCCCCCGAATGTTTTTT
CASSLEGQGPRMFF
>TRBV9|NA|TRBJ1-5|TRBD1
TGTGCCAGCAGCGTAGGGGGGGACGGCAGGGGGAAGTCCCAGCATTTT
CASSVGGDGRGKSQHF
>TRBV5-5|NA|TRBJ1-2|TRBD1
TGTGCCAGCAGCGTTACAGGGGGCAACAACTATGGCTACACCTTC
CASSVTGGNNYGYTF
>TRBV7-8|NA|TRBJ1-2|NA
TGTGCCAGCAGCCCGGACAGCGATTATGGCTACACCTTC
CASSPDSDYGYTF
>TRBV6-6|NA|TRBJ2-5|TRBD1
TGTGCCAGCAGTTACGATGGGACAGGGGTAGAGACCCAGTACTTC
CASSYDGTGVETQYF
>TRBV5-1|NA|TRBJ1-2|TRBD1
TGCGCCAGCAGCATCGACGGGACAGGGCGTAACTATGGCTACACCTTC
CASSIDGTGRNYGYTF
>TRBV5-4|NA|TRBJ1-1|TRBD1
TGTGCCAGCAGCAAAGGACAGGGGAAGAACACTGAAGCTTTCTTT
CASSKGQGKNTEAFF
>TRBV27|NA|TRBJ1-6|TRBD1
TGTGCCAGCAGGGTCCCCGGGACAGCTAATTCACCCCTCCACTTT
CASRVPGTANSPLHF
>TRBV18|NA|TRBJ1-2|NA
TGTGCCAGCTCATTCTACCAGGGGCCAGACTATGGCTACACCTTC
CASSFYQGPDYGYTF
>TRBV19|NA|TRBJ1-2|NA
TGTGCCAGTAGTATTTCAGACTATGGCTACACCTTC
CASSISDYGYTF
>TRBV7-9|NA|TRBJ1-5|TRBD1
TGTGCCAGCAGTTCAAACAGGGGCCCCAATCAGCCCCAGCATTTT
CASSSNRGPNQPQHF
>TRBV7-2|NA|TRBJ2-7|NA
TGTGCCAGCAGCCCTAAAGGGGGTGGAACGGCCGAGCAGTACTTC
CASSPKGGGTAEQYF
>TRBV5-1|NA|TRBJ2-3|NA
TGCGCCAGCAGCTTGGGGGCAGGAACAGATACGCAGTATTTT
CASSLGAGTDTQYF
>TRBV4-2|NA|TRBJ1-6|TRBD1
TGTGCCAGCAGCGAACGACAGGGCTCCTATAATTCACCCCTCCACTTT
CASSERQGSYNSPLHF
>TRBV18|NA|TRBJ1-5|NA
TGTGCCAGCTCACCACAGGACAGTAATCAGCCCCAGCATTTT
CASSPQDSNQPQHF
>TRBV6-1|NA|TRBJ2-3|TRBD2
TGTGCCAGCAGTGCTCTTAGCGGGGGCTCTAGCACAGATACGCAGTATTTT
CASSALSGGSSTDTQYF
>TRBV5-1|once|TRBJ2-1|NA
TGCGCCAGCAGCTTGGAACTAGTAGAATTGAATTCCCAGTTCTTC
CASSLELVELNSQFF
>TRBV7-9|NA|TRBJ1-1|NA
TGTGCCAGCAGCTTAGTCTCGGGGCGGGGGAACACTGAAGCTTTCTTT
CASSLVSGRGNTEAFF
>TRBV7-9|once|TRBJ1-4|TRBD1
TGTGCCAGCAGCTTAGGGACAGGGCAGGAGGAAAAACTGTTTTTT
CASSLGTGQEEKLFF
>TRBV18|few|TRBJ1-6|NA
TGTGCCAGCTCACCCGCAGCGAATTCACCCCTCCACTTT
CASSPAANSPLHF
>TRBV4-1|NA|TRBJ2-5|NA
TGCGCCAGCAGCCAAGATATCGAGGCCCTGACGGAGACCCAGTACTTC
CASSQDIEALTETQYF
>TRBV27|NA|TRBJ1-5|TRBD1
TGTGCCAGCAGCCTAGGGGGGCGCAGGGGGAACAATCAGCCCCAGCATTTT
CASSLGGRRGNNQPQHF
>TRBV10-2|NA|TRBJ1-1|TRBD1
TGCGCCAGCAGCAAAACAGGGGGCGCGTGGACTGAAGCTTTCTTT
CASSKTGGAWTEAFF
>TRBV6-1|NA|TRBJ2-4|NA
TGTGCCAGCAGTGCCCACTCTAGCGTCGTAGCCAAAAACATTCAGTACTTC
CASSAHSSVVAKNIQYF
>TRBV7-9|NA|TRBJ2-6|TRBD1
TGTGCCAGCAGTAAACAGGGACAGGTCTCTGGGGCCAACGTCCTGACTTTC
CASSKQGQVSGANVLTF
>TRBV10-3|NA|TRBJ2-2|TRBD2
TGTGCCATCAGTGAGCCGCCGGGGGGGGTAGCGAACACCGGGGAGCTGTTTTTT
CAISEPPGGVANTGELFF
>TRBV7-3|NA|TRBJ2-1|TRBD2
TGTGCCAGCAGCTTAGGTGGCGGGGGTGGCAATGAGCAGTTCTTC
CASSLGGGGGNEQFF
>TRBV7-9|NA|TRBJ2-1|TRBD1
TGTGCCAGCAGCTTAGGATTGGGACAGAACAATGAGCAGTTCTTC
CASSLGLGQNNEQFF
>TRBV19|NA|TRBJ1-4|NA
TGTGCCAGTAGTATCGGGGGAACTAATGAAAAACTGTTTTTT
CASSIGGTNEKLFF
>TRBV19|NA|TRBJ1-5|NA
TGTGCCTACCAAGGGCAGGGTCTAAATCAGCCCCAGCATTTT
CAYQGQGLNQPQHF
>TRBV2|NA|TRBJ2-7|TRBD2
TGTGCCAGCGGCTCTAGCGGGTTGTACGAGCAGTACTTC
CASGSSGLYEQYF
>TRBV5-6|NA|TRBJ1-4|NA
TGTGCCAGCAGCTTGAGCACGGCAACTAATGAAAAACTGTTTTTT
CASSLSTATNEKLFF
>TRBV12-5|NA|TRBJ2-1|NA
TGTGCTAGTGGTTTGGTAAACGGTCCGGGAGAGCAGTTCTTC
CASGLVNGPGEQFF
>TRBV19|NA|TRBJ2-4|TRBD1
TGTGCCAGTAGTAATCCGGGACAGGGGGCTAGAGGGGCCAAAAACATTCAGTACTTC
CASSNPGQGARGAKNIQYF
>TRBV7-8|NA|TRBJ2-2|TRBD2
TGTGCCAGCAGCGAGCGGGGGGGAGATACCGGGGAGCTGTTTTTT
CASSERGGDTGELFF
>TRBV4-1|NA|TRBJ2-6|NA
TGCGCCAGCAGCCAACCTACCCGGGATGGGGCCAACGTCCTGACTTTC
CASSQPTRDGANVLTF
>TRBV7-9|few|TRBJ2-1|NA
TGTGCCAGCAGTCCGAACCAGGGTGGGTCCTACAATGAGCAGTTCTTC
CASSPNQGGSYNEQFF
>TRBV27|once|TRBJ1-5|TRBD1
TGTGCCAGCAGTTTAGGGTCAGGGGGCTGGCAGCCCCAGCATTTT
CASSLGSGGWQPQHF
>TRBV6-4|NA|TRBJ2-7|NA
TGTGCCAGCACCACCGGGGGATTTGGCGAGCAGTACTTC
CASTTGGFGEQYF
>TRBV5-1|NA|TRBJ1-1|NA
TGCGCCAGCAGCTTGGCTGGCCGGAGTGAAGCTTTCTTT
CASSLAGRSEAFF
>TRBV7-9|NA|TRBJ2-5|TRBD2
TGTGCCAGCAGCTTAGCTTTTGGTAGCGGGGACCAAGAGACCCAGTACTTC
CASSLAFGSGDQETQYF
>TRBV7-2|NA|TRBJ2-1|NA
TGTGCCAGCAGCAAAAAAACAGACCGATACAATGAGCAGTTCTTC
CASSKKTDRYNEQFF
>TRBV9|NA|TRBJ2-2|NA
TGTGCCAGCAGCGTAGGCCAGGGAACCGGGGAGCTGTTTTTT
CASSVGQGTGELFF
>TRBV27|NA|TRBJ1-2|NA
TGTGCCAGCCAGATGAGGCCGGGGATCTATGGCTACACCTTC
CASQMRPGIYGYTF
>TRBV11-2|NA|TRBJ1-4|NA
TGTGCCAGCAGCTTTTACAGGGAAGGAAGGACTAATGAAAAACTGTTTTTT
CASSFYREGRTNEKLFF
>TRBV5-1|NA|TRBJ2-7|TRBD1
TGCGCCAGCAGCTTGAGCGGGACAGGGGACGAGCAGTACTTC
CASSLSGTGDEQYF
>TRBV10-3|once|TRBJ2-1|TRBD2
TGTGCCATCCGACTAGCGGGGGGTTATGAGCAGTTCTTC
CAIRLAGGYEQFF
>TRBV2|NA|TRBJ1-1|NA
TGTGCCAGCAGTCCCCAGGGTTGGTCTTTCTTT
CASSPQGWSFF
>TRBV6-1|NA|TRBJ1-4|NA
TGTGCCAGCAGTGCGGGAGGAACTAATGAAAAACTGTTTTTT
CASSAGGTNEKLFF
>TRBV10-3|once|TRBJ1-2|TRBD1
TGTGCCATCAGGGGGACAGGGGTTCATGGCTACACCTTC
CAIRGTGVHGYTF
>TRBV5-6|NA|TRBJ2-2|NA
TGTGCCAGCAGCTTAAGTCCGCGGGGCGACACCGGGGAGCTGTTTTTT
CASSLSPRGDTGELFF
>TRBV2|NA|TRBJ2-1|NA
TGTGCCAGCAGTCCCGACAATGAGCAGTTCTTC
CASSPDNEQFF
>TRBV6-6|NA|TRBJ2-4|NA
TGTGCCAGCAGTCCCGGCAGGGGTCTAAACATTCAGTACTTC
CASSPGRGLNIQYF
>TRBV11-2|NA|TRBJ2-1|TRBD2
TGTGCCAGCAGCTTAACCCCTAGCGGCTACAATGAGCAGTTCTTC
CASSLTPSGYNEQFF